This T cell receptor (beta chain) was found in a study of CD8+ T cells in alopecia areata (dated by TCRdb to between 2018 and 2020). Regarding the complete study: The treated patients took part in an open-label pilot trial in which moderate-to-severe alopecia areata was treated with oral tofacitinib at 5 to 10 mg twice daily. Patients stayed on tofacitinib for 6 to 18 months and then had 6 months of follow-up off drug so that delayed response and recurrence could be assessed. The SALT score, which quantifies the percentage of affected scalp surface area, was used to measure disease severity in treated patients. The study used high-throughput TCRbeta sequencing to examine T cell clonal expansion in alopecia areata, in both the C3H/HeJ mouse model and human patients. In humans, TCRbeta sequencing was performed on scalp tissue and on sorted CD4+ and CD8+ peripheral blood T cells from healthy controls and from patients with patchy or totalis/universalis alopecia areata. Patients on tofacitinib were biopsied at baseline and after 4 and 24 weeks of treatment, and several of the patients also had a later scalp biopsy. Clonality in the scalp was compared among normal scalp (n=4), patchy alopecia areata scalp (n=8), and alopecia totalis/universalis scalp (n=8). RNA was obtained with the PAXgene miRNA kit for fixed scalp, the miRNeasy kit for PBMCs, and the RNeasy kit for mouse skin. immunoSEQ multiplex PCR using 35 Vbeta forward primers and 13 Jbeta reverse primers was used to amplify TCRbeta CDR3 regions.

Receptor libraries were prepared by the immunoSEQ multiplex PCR assay. For TCR sequencing, RNA was extracted from every sample and reverse transcribed into cDNA to serve as template. First-strand cDNA was synthesized using SuperScript III with a 2:1 mix of oligo-dT and random hexamers. Amplification bias was assessed with a synthetic immune receptor repertoire, and residual bias was removed computationally. In the source study's methods: Raw reads were preprocessed to remove errors, and CDR3 was defined by IMGT conventions from the conserved cysteine to phenylalanine. Clonality was calculated as 1 minus Shannon entropy normalized by log2 of the number of productive unique TCRs. Scalp TCRbeta sequences were cross-referenced with sorted blood CD4 and CD8 repertoires so that the CD4 or CD8 identity of scalp clones could be inferred. TCRdb mirrors the immuneACCESS table, restricted to in-frame sequences. Some clones are absent from its copies; in checked studies, under half trace to an unresolved V gene, and the reason for the others is unknown. The V and J calls and clone size come from that table; D and trimming were worked out from the DNA. Counted in this sample were about 160,000 clones; just over 65% of them appeared once. The ten largest clonotypes hold more than 0.7% of the sample.

The paper's findings and limits, for the study overall: Scalp clonality and the number of expanded CD8+ clones among the top 100 scalp clones were significantly decreased by tofacitinib. Higher clonality and more expanded CD8+ clones were observed in lesional scalp than in normal scalp, particularly in alopecia totalis/universalis, a finding suggestive of antigenic drive. Scalp TCR repertoire analysis is complicated because resident alphabeta T cells in normal human skin are also sequenced, whereas mouse skin is dominated by gammadelta T cells. Many expanded lesional clones were found to persist in scalp and blood during tofacitinib treatment, and relapse after treatment cessation may be partly explained by this persistence. Compared with mice, TCR sequences shared between patients were less clear, possibly partly because of HLA diversity across the patient population. Because the treated cohort was small and included a single nonresponder, larger studies are needed to assess links between baseline CD8+ expansion and response.

Reading the label with the study, this specimen's time point is: less than five weeks on oral tofacitinib. The treatment or condition label corresponds to: oral pan-JAK inhibitor, 5-10 mg twice daily. Lesional scalp punch biopsies and peripheral blood were obtained from alopecia areata patients. PBMCs were isolated by density centrifugation and stained for CD3, CD4 and CD8, and CD4+ and CD8+ T cells were sorted on a FACSAria. Its CDR3 holds 13 amino acids, cysteine through phenylalanine. Only CDR3 DNA is held: 39 bases, read in frame from base 1. CDR1 and CDR2 are read off the germline V gene as MGHDK and SYGVNS. Relative to germline, V is 3 bases shorter and J is 7 bases shorter, with 10 bases between their ends. Notes on this clone: It lacks a known antigen. Qualities for individual bases were not recorded, and no much larger clone is one base off.

Recombination linked TRBV25-1 to TRBJ2-1; confidence is insufficient to name the D gene. The origin of this receptor is a human donor with alopecia areata. The specimen comprised CD4+ T cells sorted from blood, sampled at week 4, from a patient treated with tofacitinib. Read as DNA, the sequence is TGTGCCAGCAGTGACTTCAACCGGAATGAGCAGTTCTTC. The resulting protein is CASSDFNRNEQFF.